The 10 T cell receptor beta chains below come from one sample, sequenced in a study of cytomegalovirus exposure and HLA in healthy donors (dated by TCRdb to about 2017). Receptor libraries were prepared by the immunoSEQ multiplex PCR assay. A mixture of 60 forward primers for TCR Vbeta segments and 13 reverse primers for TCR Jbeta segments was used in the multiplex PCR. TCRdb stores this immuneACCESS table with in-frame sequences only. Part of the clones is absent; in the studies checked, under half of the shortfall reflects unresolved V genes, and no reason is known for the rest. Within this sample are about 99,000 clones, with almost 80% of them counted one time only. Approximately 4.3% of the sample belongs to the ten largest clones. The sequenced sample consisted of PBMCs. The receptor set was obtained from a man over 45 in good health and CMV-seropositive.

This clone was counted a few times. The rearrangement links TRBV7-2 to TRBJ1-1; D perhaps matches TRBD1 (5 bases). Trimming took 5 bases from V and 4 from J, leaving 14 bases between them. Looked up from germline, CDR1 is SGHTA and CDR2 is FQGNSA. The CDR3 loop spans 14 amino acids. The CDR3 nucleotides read TGTGCCAGCAGCCGGGCAGGGATCCTCACTGAAGCTTTCTTT. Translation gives CASSRAGILTEAFF.

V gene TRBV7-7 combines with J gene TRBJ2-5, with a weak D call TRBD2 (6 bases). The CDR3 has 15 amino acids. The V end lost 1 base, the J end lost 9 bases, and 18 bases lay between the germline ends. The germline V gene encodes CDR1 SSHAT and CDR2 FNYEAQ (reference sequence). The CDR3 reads CASSLGGEGGQPQYF. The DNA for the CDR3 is TGTGCCAGCAGCTTAGGAGGGGAAGGAGGGCAGCCCCAGTACTTC.

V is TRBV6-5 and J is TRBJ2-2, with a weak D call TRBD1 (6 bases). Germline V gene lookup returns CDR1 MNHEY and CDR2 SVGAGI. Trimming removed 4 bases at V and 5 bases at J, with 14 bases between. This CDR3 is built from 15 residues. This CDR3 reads CASSLRTERTGELFF. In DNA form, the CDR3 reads TGTGCCAGCAGTTTAAGGACAGAAAGGACCGGGGAGCTGTTTTTT.

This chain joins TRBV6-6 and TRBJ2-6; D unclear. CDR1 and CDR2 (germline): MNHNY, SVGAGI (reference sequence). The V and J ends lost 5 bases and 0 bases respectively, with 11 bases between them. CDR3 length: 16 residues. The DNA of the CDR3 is TGTGCCAGCAGTCCCCATCGAGCCTCTGGGGCCAACGTCCTGACTTTC. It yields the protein CASSPHRASGANVLTF.

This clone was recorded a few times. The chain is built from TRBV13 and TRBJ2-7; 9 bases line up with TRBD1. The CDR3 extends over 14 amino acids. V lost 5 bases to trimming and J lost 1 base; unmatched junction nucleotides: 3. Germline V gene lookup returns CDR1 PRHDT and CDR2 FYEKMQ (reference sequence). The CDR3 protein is CASSPGTGSYEQYF. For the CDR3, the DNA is TGTGCCAGCAGCCCCGGGACAGGGTCCTACGAGCAGTACTTC.

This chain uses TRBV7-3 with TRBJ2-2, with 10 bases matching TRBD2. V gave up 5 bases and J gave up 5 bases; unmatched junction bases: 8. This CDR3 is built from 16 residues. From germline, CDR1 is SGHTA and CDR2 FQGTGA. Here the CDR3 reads CASSPSTSGLTGELFF. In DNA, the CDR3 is TGTGCCAGCAGCCCTTCGACTAGCGGGCTAACCGGGGAGCTGTTTTTT.

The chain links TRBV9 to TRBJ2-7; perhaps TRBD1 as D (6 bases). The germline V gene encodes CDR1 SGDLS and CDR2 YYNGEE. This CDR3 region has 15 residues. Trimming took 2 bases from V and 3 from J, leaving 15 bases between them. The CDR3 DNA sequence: TGTGCCAGCAGCGTCCCTCCGGGACAAGGCTACGAGCAGTACTTC. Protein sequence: CASSVPPGQGYEQYF.

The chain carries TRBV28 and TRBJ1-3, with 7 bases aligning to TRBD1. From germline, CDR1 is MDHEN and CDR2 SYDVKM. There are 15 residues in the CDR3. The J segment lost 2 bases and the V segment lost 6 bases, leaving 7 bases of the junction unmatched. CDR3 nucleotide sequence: TGTGCCAGCAGGAAACAGGGGTCGGCTGGAAACACCATATATTTT. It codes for CASRKQGSAGNTIYF.

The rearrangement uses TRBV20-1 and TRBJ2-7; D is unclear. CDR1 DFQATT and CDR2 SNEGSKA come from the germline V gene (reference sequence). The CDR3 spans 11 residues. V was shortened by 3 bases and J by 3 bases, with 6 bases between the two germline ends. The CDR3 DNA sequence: TGCAGTGCTAGCGAGAGCTACGAGCAGTACTTC. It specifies CSASESYEQYF.

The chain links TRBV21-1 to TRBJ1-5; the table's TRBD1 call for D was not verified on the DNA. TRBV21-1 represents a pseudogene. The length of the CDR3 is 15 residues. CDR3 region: CASSKRHRVVQPQHF. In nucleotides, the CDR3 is TGTGCCAGCAGCAAAAGGCACAGGGTCGTACAGCCCCAGCATTTT.